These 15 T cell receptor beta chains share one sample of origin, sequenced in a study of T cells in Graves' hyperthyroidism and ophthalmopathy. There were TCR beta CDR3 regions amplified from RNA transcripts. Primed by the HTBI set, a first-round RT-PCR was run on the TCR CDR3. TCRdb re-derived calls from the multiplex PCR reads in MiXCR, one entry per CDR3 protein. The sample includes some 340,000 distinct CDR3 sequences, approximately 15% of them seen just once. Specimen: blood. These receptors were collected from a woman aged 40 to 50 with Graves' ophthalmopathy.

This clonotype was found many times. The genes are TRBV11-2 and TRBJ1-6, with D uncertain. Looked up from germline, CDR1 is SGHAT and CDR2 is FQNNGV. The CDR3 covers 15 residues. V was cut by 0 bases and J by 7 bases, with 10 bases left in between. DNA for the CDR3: TGTGCCAGCAGCTTAGAAGGTGGAGTAAATTCACCCCTCCACTTT. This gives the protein CASSLEGGVNSPLHF.

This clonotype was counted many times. CDR3 loop: CASRGRMNTEAFF. In nucleotides, the CDR3 is TGTGCCAGCAGGGGTAGGATGAACACTGAAGCTTTCTTT. The rearrangement links TRBV2 to TRBJ1-1, with no clear D. CDR1 and CDR2 (germline): SNHLY, FYNNEI. The CDR3 length is 13 residues. The V end lost 6 bases, the J end lost 0 bases, and 8 bases lay between the germline ends.

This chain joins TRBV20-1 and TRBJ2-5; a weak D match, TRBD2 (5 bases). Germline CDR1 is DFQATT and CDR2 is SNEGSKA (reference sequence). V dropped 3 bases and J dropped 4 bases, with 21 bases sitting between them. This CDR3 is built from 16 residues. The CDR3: CSARVPRTSWGETQYF. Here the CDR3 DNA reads TGCAGTGCTAGGGTACCGAGGACTTCATGGGGAGAGACCCAGTACTTC.

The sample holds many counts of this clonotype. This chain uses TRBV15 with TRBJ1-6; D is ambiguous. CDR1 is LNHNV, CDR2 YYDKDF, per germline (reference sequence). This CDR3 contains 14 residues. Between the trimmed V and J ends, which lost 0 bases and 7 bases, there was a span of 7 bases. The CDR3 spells CATSREPGNSPLHF. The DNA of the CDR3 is TGTGCCACCAGCAGAGAGCCGGGGAATTCACCCCTCCACTTT.

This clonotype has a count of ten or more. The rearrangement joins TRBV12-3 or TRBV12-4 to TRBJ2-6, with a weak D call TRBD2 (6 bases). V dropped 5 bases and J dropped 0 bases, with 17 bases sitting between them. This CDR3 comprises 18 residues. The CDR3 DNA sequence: TGTGCCAGCAGTCTTTACGGGGGTCGTTACTCTGGGGCCAACGTCCTGACTTTC. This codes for CASSLYGGRYSGANVLTF.

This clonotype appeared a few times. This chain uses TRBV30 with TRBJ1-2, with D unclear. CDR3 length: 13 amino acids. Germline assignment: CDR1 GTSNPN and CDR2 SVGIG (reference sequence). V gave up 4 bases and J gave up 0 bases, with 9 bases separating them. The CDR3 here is CAWMIAANYGYTF. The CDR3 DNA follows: TGTGCCTGGATGATAGCGGCTAACTATGGCTACACCTTC.

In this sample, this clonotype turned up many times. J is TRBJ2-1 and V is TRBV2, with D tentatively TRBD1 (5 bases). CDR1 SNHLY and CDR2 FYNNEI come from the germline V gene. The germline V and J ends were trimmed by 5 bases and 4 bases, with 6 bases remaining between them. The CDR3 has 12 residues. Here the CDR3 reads CASSPGYNEQFF. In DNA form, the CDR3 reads TGTGCCAGCAGTCCAGGGTACAATGAGCAGTTCTTC. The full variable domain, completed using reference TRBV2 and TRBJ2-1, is EPEVTQTPSHQVTQMGQEVILRCVPISNHLYFYWYRQILGQKVEFLVSFYNNEISEKSEIFDDQFSVERPDGSNFTLKIRSTKLEDSAMYFCASSPGYNEQFFGPGTRLTVL.

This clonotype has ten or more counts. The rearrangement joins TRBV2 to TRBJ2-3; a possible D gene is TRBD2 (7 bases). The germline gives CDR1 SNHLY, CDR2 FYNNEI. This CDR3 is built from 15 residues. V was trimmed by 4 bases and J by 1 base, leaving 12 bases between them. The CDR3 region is CASSVRGGGTDTQYF. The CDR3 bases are TGTGCCAGCAGTGTGAGGGGGGGGGGCACAGATACGCAGTATTTT.

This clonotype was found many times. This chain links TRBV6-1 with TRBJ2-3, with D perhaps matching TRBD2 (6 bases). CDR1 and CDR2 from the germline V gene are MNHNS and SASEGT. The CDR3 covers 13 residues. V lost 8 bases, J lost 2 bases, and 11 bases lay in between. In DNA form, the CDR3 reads TGTGCCAGCCGGGACTTGACCACAGATACGCAGTATTTT. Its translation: CASRDLTTDTQYF.

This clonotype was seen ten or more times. The CDR3 nucleotides are TGTGCCAGCACTCTCGGGCTTAGGGAGACCCAGTACTTC. Protein sequence: CASTLGLRETQYF. The gene calls are TRBV7-2 and TRBJ2-5; no clear D. In germline, CDR1 is SGHTA, CDR2 FQGNSA. Trimming cost V 7 bases and J 5 bases, with 14 bases left between them. This CDR3 region has 13 residues.

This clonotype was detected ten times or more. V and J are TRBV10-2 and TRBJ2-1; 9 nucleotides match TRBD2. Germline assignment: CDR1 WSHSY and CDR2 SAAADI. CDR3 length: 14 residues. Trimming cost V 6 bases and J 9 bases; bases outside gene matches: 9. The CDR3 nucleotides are TGCGCCAGCAGGGCGGGGGGGGCCCTCGCTGAGCAGTTCTTC. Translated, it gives CASRAGGALAEQFF.

CDR3 nucleotides: TGTGCCAGCAGTGATTTCGGGGCGGGGGTAAACATTCAGTACTTC. Encoded protein: CASSDFGAGVNIQYF. V is TRBV6-1 and J is TRBJ2-4; 7 positions match TRBD2. Germline CDR1 and CDR2: MNHNS and SASEGT. The CDR3 spans 15 residues. The V segment lost 3 bases and the J segment 6 bases; nucleotides outside the gene matches: 8.

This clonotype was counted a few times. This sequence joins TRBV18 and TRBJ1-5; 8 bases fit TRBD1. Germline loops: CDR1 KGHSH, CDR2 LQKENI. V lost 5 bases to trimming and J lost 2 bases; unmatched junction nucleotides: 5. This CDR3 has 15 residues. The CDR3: CASSGGTGRNQPQHF. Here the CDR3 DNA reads TGTGCCAGCTCAGGGGGGACAGGCCGCAATCAGCCCCAGCATTTT.

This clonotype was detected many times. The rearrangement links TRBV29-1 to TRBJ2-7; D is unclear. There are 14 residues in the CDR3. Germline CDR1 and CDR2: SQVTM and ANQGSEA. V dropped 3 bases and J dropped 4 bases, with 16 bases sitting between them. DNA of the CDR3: TGCAGCGTTGAGGCCGACAAAAAACCTTACGAGCAGTACTTC. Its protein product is CSVEADKKPYEQYF.

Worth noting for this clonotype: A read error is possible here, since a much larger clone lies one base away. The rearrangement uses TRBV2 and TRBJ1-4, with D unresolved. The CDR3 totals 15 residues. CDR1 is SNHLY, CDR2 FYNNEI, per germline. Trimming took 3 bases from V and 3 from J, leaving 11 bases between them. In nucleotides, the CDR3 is TGTGCCAGCAGTGATCCCGATGCGGCTAATGAAAAACTGTTTTTT. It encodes CASSDPDAANEKLFF. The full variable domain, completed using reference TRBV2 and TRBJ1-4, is EPEVTQTPSHQVTQMGQEVILRCVPISNHLYFYWYRQILGQKVEFLVSFYNNEISEKSEIFDDQFSVERPDGSNFTLKIRSTKLEDSAMYFCASSDPDAANEKLFFGSGTQLSVL.